Each of the 27 T cell receptor beta chains below was sequenced from the same sample in a study of T cells in localized non-small cell lung cancer. Profiled with immunoSEQ multiplex PCR; TCRdb holds only in-frame clones, not every one. The table lists 70,000 to 90,000 clones, over 75% of them singletons, with roughly 9.8% in the top ten. This sample comprised peripheral blood, obtained before any cancer treatment. These receptors came from a female donor older than 55 with stage I lung adenocarcinoma.

The chain combines TRBV28 with TRBJ2-1; D is unclear. V was cut by 6 bases and J by 10 bases, with 19 bases left in between. The CDR3 length is 14 residues. Germline V gene data show CDR1 as MDHEN and CDR2 as SYDVKM. The CDR3 sequence: CASSTPDTLEEQFF. The CDR3 bases are TGTGCCAGCAGCACCCCCGATACCTTGGAGGAGCAGTTCTTC.

V and J are TRBV30 and TRBJ1-2; D gene unclear. V was pared by 3 bases and J by 7 bases, with 9 bases between. Germline V gene data show CDR1 as GTSNPN and CDR2 as SVGIG (reference sequence). This CDR3 is built from 11 residues. CDR3 sequence (DNA): TGTGCCTGGAGAGGGAGCCGTGGCTACACCTTC. Amino acids: CAWRGSRGYTF. Full variable domain (remainder filled in from reference TRBV30 and TRBJ1-2): SQTIHQWPATLVQPVGSPLSLECTVEGTSNPNLYWYRQAAGRGLQLLFYSVGIGQISSEVPQNLSASRPQDRQFILSSKKLLLSDSGFYLCAWRGSRGYTFGSGTRLTVV.

The V and J genes are TRBV5-4 and TRBJ1-5; the D is unclear. The length of the CDR3 is 13 residues. The germline V gene encodes CDR1 SGHNT and CDR2 YYREEE (reference sequence). Trimming removed 4 bases from V and 2 bases from J, with 7 bases in between. The CDR3 DNA sequence: TGTGCCAGCAGCCCTGACCGCAATCAGCCCCAGCATTTT. It translates to CASSPDRNQPQHF.

The chain uses TRBV7-9 and TRBJ2-5; perhaps TRBD1 as D (6 bases). From germline, CDR1 is SEHNR and CDR2 FQNEAQ (reference sequence). Between the trimmed V and J ends, which lost 0 bases and 6 bases, there was a span of 23 bases. The CDR3 is 18 residues long. DNA for the CDR3: TGTGCCAGCAGCTTAGCCCCGACCTACGGACAGTTAAGAAAGACCCAGTACTTC. Its translation: CASSLAPTYGQLRKTQYF.

The CDR3 spells CATSRDFRQGAMGYGYTF. The CDR3 DNA sequence: TGTGCCACCAGCAGAGATTTTCGACAGGGGGCCATGGGCTATGGCTACACCTTC. J is TRBJ1-2 and V is TRBV15; 10 bases align to TRBD1. The V gene end was trimmed by 0 bases and the J gene end by 4 bases; junction bases not matched to a gene: 11. This CDR3 spans 18 amino acids. Germline V lookup: CDR1 LNHNV, CDR2 YYDKDF (reference sequence).

This clone has only one observation. The gene calls are TRBV28 and TRBJ1-5, with TRBD1 identical over 7 bases. The length of the CDR3 is 14 residues. V trimming: 3 bases; J trimming: 7 bases; junction bases outside the gene matches: 6. Germline CDR1 MDHEN, CDR2 SYDVKM. The CDR3 coding sequence is TGTGCCAGCAGTTTGACAGGGTCGGGGCAGCCCCAGCATTTT. It translates to CASSLTGSGQPQHF.

CDR3 DNA: TGTGCCAGCAGCTTAACGGGAGTGGGGGAGACCCAGTACTTC. It specifies CASSLTGVGETQYF. The rearrangement joins TRBV7-2 to TRBJ2-5; D may be TRBD2 (6 bases). CDR1 and CDR2 (germline): SGHTA, FQGNSA. Trimming shortened V by 2 bases and J by 5 bases, and 12 bases separated the two germline ends. The CDR3 runs 14 residues.

In its sample, this clone was seen a few times. The chain uses TRBV28 and TRBJ2-5; the D is unclear. Germline values: CDR1 MDHEN, CDR2 SYDVKM. Deletions cut 2 bases from V and 5 bases from J, with 9 bases between. The CDR3 totals 13 residues. For the CDR3, the DNA is TGTGCCAGCAGTTTACCGGGCGACGAGACCCAGTACTTC. This encodes CASSLPGDETQYF.

The chain combines TRBV18 with TRBJ1-3; a weak D match, TRBD1 (5 bases). This CDR3 contains 14 residues. The V end lost 4 bases, the J end lost 0 bases, and 7 bases lay between the germline ends. Germline CDR1 reads KGHSH; CDR2 reads LQKENI. DNA of the CDR3: TGTGCCAGCTCACTGGGGACCTCTGGAAACACCATATATTTT. Protein: CASSLGTSGNTIYF.

Only one count was recorded for this clone. The chain has TRBV12-2 and TRBJ1-4. TRBV12-2 is a known pseudogene. The CDR3 runs 16 residues. CDR3 DNA sequence: TGTGCAAGTCGCTTAGCGCGCCACAAAGCGAGGGAAAAACTGTTTTTT. Translated: CASRLARHKAREKLFF.

The V gene is TRBV7-8, the J gene TRBJ2-1; possible D gene TRBD2, 7 bases. V was trimmed by 11 bases and J by 14 bases, leaving 28 bases between them. The length of the CDR3 is 14 residues. From germline, CDR1 is SGHVS and CDR2 FQNEAQ. In nucleotides, the CDR3 is TGTGCCTCCAGAACGGGGGGCGGCGGGGCCGGGGAGTTCTTC. It codes for CASRTGGGGAGEFF.

This clone was picked up a small number of times. This chain links TRBV2 with TRBJ2-5; 8 bases agree with TRBD1. The CDR3 has 13 residues. Germline V gene data show CDR1 as SNHLY and CDR2 as FYNNEI. The J segment lost 4 bases and the V segment lost 4 bases, leaving 2 bases of the junction unmatched. This CDR3 reads CASSGRGLETQYF. The CDR3 nucleotides are TGTGCCAGCAGTGGCAGGGGGCTAGAGACCCAGTACTTC.

This sequence joins TRBV25-1 and TRBJ2-3, with D uncertain. V shed 9 bases and J shed 3 bases, with 13 bases lying between them. This CDR3 is built from 13 residues. Germline loops: CDR1 MGHDK, CDR2 SYGVNS. The CDR3 here is CASAISSTDTQYF. The CDR3 bases are TGTGCCAGTGCAATCTCTAGTACAGATACGCAGTATTTT.

The chain combines TRBV28 with TRBJ1-5; no clear D. This CDR3 contains 16 residues. The V and J ends lost 5 bases and 0 bases respectively, with 14 bases between them. CDR1 and CDR2 (germline): MDHEN, SYDVKM. CDR3 bases: TGTGCCAGCAGTCCCCGGGAAGTTCATAGCAATCAGCCCCAGCATTTT. Protein product: CASSPREVHSNQPQHF.

The rearrangement links TRBV28 to TRBJ1-5; D is uncertain. Germline values: CDR1 MDHEN, CDR2 SYDVKM. Deletions cut 7 bases from V and 6 bases from J, with 10 bases between. The CDR3 totals 12 residues. CDR3 sequence reads: CASTEGIQPQHF. In DNA form, the CDR3 reads TGTGCCAGCACCGAGGGCATTCAGCCCCAGCATTTT.

The sample holds one count of this clone. This chain joins TRBV30 and TRBJ2-2; D might be TRBD1 (6 bases). Trimming cost V 7 bases and J 1 base, with 13 bases left between them. Germline V lookup: CDR1 GTSNPN, CDR2 SVGIG (reference sequence). This CDR3 has 14 residues. The CDR3 here is CAFDRLRNTGELFF. CDR3 nucleotides: TGTGCCTTTGACAGGTTGAGGAACACCGGGGAGCTGTTTTTT.

Concerning this clone itself: At one end, the junction sequence differs from germline, possibly due to a read error. This chain joins TRBV7-7 and TRBJ2-1; TRBD2 aligns across 10 bases. Germline-derived CDR1 and CDR2 are SSHAT and FNYEAQ (reference sequence). The CDR3 is 18 amino acids. The CDR3 DNA is TGTGCTAGCAGCTTAGGTCTAGCGGGGGATGGGTTAATGAATGAGCAGTTCTTC. It yields the protein CASSLGLAGDGLMNEQFF.

This clone is labeled as large. The V gene is TRBV21-1, the J gene TRBJ1-2; no check of the table's D call, TRBD1, against the DNA was made. TRBV21-1 corresponds to a pseudogene. CDR3 length: 15 residues. CDR3 amino acids: CASSNRQALGHGYTF. The CDR3 region has the DNA TGTGCCAGCAGCAATCGACAGGCGTTGGGCCATGGCTACACCTTC.

This chain uses TRBV7-2 with TRBJ2-7; TRBD1 matches 7 bases. V was pared by 5 bases and J by 0 bases, with 10 bases of the junction left unmatched. Germline CDR1 SGHTA, CDR2 FQGNSA. This CDR3 has 16 amino acids. This CDR3 reads CASSLSGTVISYEQYF. Written as DNA, the CDR3 is TGTGCCAGCAGCCTATCGGGGACAGTCATCTCCTACGAGCAGTACTTC.

This clone was seen a few times. This chain uses TRBV6-5 with TRBJ1-2; no reliable D call. This CDR3 is 15 amino acids long. V lost 4 bases and J lost 1, with 13 bases in between. Germline V gene lookup returns CDR1 MNHEY and CDR2 SVGAGI. The CDR3 coding sequence is TGTGCCAGCAGTTCCTCGGAAGGGTTTAACTATGGCTACACCTTC. As protein: CASSSSEGFNYGYTF.

This clone appeared a single time. The chain links TRBV30 to TRBJ1-3, with 9 bases matching TRBD1. Germline V gene data show CDR1 as GTSNPN and CDR2 as SVGIG (reference sequence). The length of the CDR3 is 15 residues. V shed 3 bases and J 7 bases; nucleotides not matched to a gene: 10. The CDR3 spells CAWRTTGGGRNTIYF. The CDR3 nucleotides read TGTGCCTGGAGGACTACAGGGGGCGGGAGGAACACCATATATTTT.

V and J are TRBV19 and TRBJ2-1; D is tentatively TRBD1 or TRBD2 (6 bases each). Per the germline V gene, CDR1 is LNHDA and CDR2 is SQIVND (reference sequence). The CDR3 is 16 amino acids. V gave up 5 bases and J gave up 3 bases, with 17 bases separating them. Here the CDR3 reads CASSPLKGGSYNEQFF. The CDR3 DNA sequence: TGTGCCAGTAGTCCCCTAAAGGGGGGAAGCTACAATGAGCAGTTCTTC.

V is TRBV9 and J is TRBJ1-1; D uncertain. Germline values: CDR1 SGDLS, CDR2 YYNGEE. The V gene lost 1 base and the J gene lost 1 base, with 8 bases spanning the gap. The CDR3 has 14 amino acids. CDR3 loop: CASSVKQKNTEAFF. CDR3 nucleotides: TGTGCCAGCAGCGTAAAGCAGAAGAACACTGAAGCTTTCTTT.

The genes are TRBV7-6 and TRBJ2-2; TRBD1 matches at 7 bases. The junction had 9 bases not matched to a gene; V was cut back by 5 bases and J by 0 bases. Germline CDR1 is SGHVS and CDR2 is FNYEAQ. The CDR3 is made up of 17 amino acids. For the CDR3, the DNA is TGTGCCAGCAGCCGATACCGACAGGGACCGAACACCGGGGAGCTGTTTTTT. This gives the protein CASSRYRQGPNTGELFF.

This CDR3 is CAWNRANQPQHF. CDR3 coding DNA: TGTGCCTGGAATCGGGCCAATCAGCCCCAGCATTTT. The chain employs TRBV30 and TRBJ1-5; D is ambiguous. Trimming left V 4 bases short and J 3 bases short, with 7 bases between. The length of the CDR3 is 12 residues. From germline, CDR1 is GTSNPN and CDR2 SVGIG (reference sequence).

This clone was observed a handful of times. Other DNA sequences of this sample code for an identical CDR3. The CDR3 region has the DNA TGTGCCAGCAGCTTAGGGGTCGGAAGCTACAATGAGCAGTTCTTC. Amino acids: CASSLGVGSYNEQFF. The chain is built from TRBV7-2 and TRBJ2-1; D remains ambiguous. Germline CDR1 reads SGHTA; CDR2 reads FQGNSA. The V and J ends lost 1 base and 3 bases respectively, with 10 bases between them. The CDR3 has 15 amino acids.

The V call is TRBV7-3, the J call TRBJ2-5; D is undetermined. The V gene lost 5 bases and the J gene lost 2 bases, with 3 bases spanning the gap. The CDR3 spans 11 residues. Germline V lookup: CDR1 SGHTA, CDR2 FQGTGA. Written as DNA, the CDR3 is TGTGCCAGCAGCGATCAAGAGACCCAGTACTTC. Residues: CASSDQETQYF. Full variable domain (remainder filled in from reference TRBV7-3 and TRBJ2-5): GAGVSQTPSNKVTEKGKYVELRCDPISGHTALYWYRQSLGQGPEFLIYFQGTGAADDSGLPNDRFFAVRPEGSVSTLKIQRTERGDSAVYLCASSDQETQYFGPGTRLLVL.